The following is a TCR beta chain sequence with its context. Antigen unknown. V lost 2 bases and J 6 bases, leaving 14 bases between the germline ends. The CDR3 loop spans 14 amino acids. Germline CDR1 is MDHEN and CDR2 is SYDVKM. The data derive from a study of identical twins. The study, taken as a whole, reports: Researchers reported weaker excess twin sharing in beta out-of-frame sequences. Insertions were fewer in abundant cord blood beta clonotypes, whereas memory repertoires showed none of this pattern.

Via MiXCR, TCRdb re-called the 5' RACE reads, giving one row per CDR3 protein. The table has some 320,000 distinct CDR3 sequences, 10% to 15% seen once; the top ten hold 7.2%. These data were also filed under a second study, of yellow fever vaccine responses in identical twins.

Sequencing was performed on CD8+ T cells sorted from blood. The chain couples TRBV28 to TRBJ2-7, with D tentatively TRBD2 (6 bases). The TCR sequence derives from a woman between 18 and 29 years old in good health. The CDR3 nucleotides are TGTGCCAGCAGTTTACCGGGAGCGGCCGGCGAGCAGTACTTC. Translation: CASSLPGAAGEQYF.